The 27 T cell receptor beta chains below were found in one sample sequenced in a study of Ad26.COV2.S vaccination and SARS-CoV-2 variants. The data were produced by immunoSEQ multiplex PCR, yet TCRdb's version contains in-frame clones alone and is incomplete. The table lists 440,000 or so clones, 80% to 90% of them singletons. Treatment of the sample: 15 to 20 received Ad26.COV2.S at low or high dose, single or two shots; 5 received placebo; per-sample allocation not given. Sampling was done on day 63 after the first vaccine or placebo injection. Material: peripheral blood, obtained in a trial of Ad26.COV2.S vaccine versus placebo. The receptors were gathered from a person between 18 and 65 years old who received the Ad26.COV2.S COVID-19 vaccine or a placebo.

The chain employs TRBV2 and TRBJ1-4, with D uncertain. CDR3 length: 14 residues. Germline CDR1 reads SNHLY; CDR2 reads FYNNEI. V lost 8 bases and J lost 4, with 14 bases in between. The CDR3 region has the DNA TGTGCCAGCCTTGGCAGTCTCAATAATGAAAAACTGTTTTTT. Amino acids: CASLGSLNNEKLFF.

The chain recombines TRBV19 with TRBJ1-1; TRBD1 might be the D (5 bases). The germline V gene encodes CDR1 LNHDA and CDR2 SQIVND (reference sequence). Deletions cut 3 bases from V and 5 bases from J, with 22 bases between. CDR3 length equals 17 residues. For the CDR3, the DNA is TGTGCCAGTAGTATCTCAGAGGGACCCCATCGCGGGACTGAAGCTTTCTTT. Translating gives CASSISEGPHRGTEAFF. Full variable domain (outside the CDR3, taken from reference TRBV19 and TRBJ1-1): DGGITQSPKYLFRKEGQNVTLSCEQNLNHDAMYWYRQDPGQGLRLIYYSQIVNDFQKGDIAEGYSVSREKKESFPLTVTSAQKNPTAFYLCASSISEGPHRGTEAFFGQGTRLTVV.

The genes are TRBV29-1 and TRBJ2-7, with 9 bases identical to TRBD1. Losses at the gene ends were 5 bases for V and 0 bases for J; bases not matched to a gene: 5. The CDR3 extends over 14 amino acids. Germline V gene data show CDR1 as SQVTM and CDR2 as ANQGSEA. The CDR3 sequence is CSVRDRDSSYEQYF. CDR3 sequence (DNA): TGCAGCGTTAGGGACAGGGACAGCTCCTACGAGCAGTACTTC.

In DNA form, the CDR3 reads TGTGCCAGCAGCTTGGGGGGGACAGGGACGCGAAGGGGCACAGATACGCAGTATTTT. Translating gives CASSLGGTGTRRGTDTQYF. The chain uses TRBV5-4 and TRBJ2-3; 9 nucleotides match TRBD1. Germline CDR1 reads SGHNT; CDR2 reads YYREEE (reference sequence). Germline trimming cut 0 bases from V and 1 base from J; bases unmatched to any gene: 12. The CDR3 length is 19 residues.

The J gene is TRBJ2-5, the V gene TRBV2, with D perhaps matching TRBD1 (5 bases). The ends were cut back, 7 bases at V and 2 bases at J, with 8 bases in the middle. Germline CDR1 SNHLY, CDR2 FYNNEI. CDR3 length: 12 residues. CDR3 residues: CASTRVQETQYF. CDR3 in DNA: TGTGCCAGCACCAGGGTGCAAGAGACCCAGTACTTC.

This clone was counted only a few times. The rearrangement uses TRBV7-9 and TRBJ1-2; D is perhaps TRBD1 (6 bases). The germline V and J ends were trimmed by 5 bases and 1 base, with 20 bases remaining between them. Germline V gene data show CDR1 as SEHNR and CDR2 as FQNEAQ (reference sequence). The CDR3 is 17 residues long. The CDR3 bases are TGTGCCAGCAGCCCTTCGACAGGCCACAACAATAACTATGGCTACACCTTC. Its translation: CASSPSTGHNNNYGYTF.

The chain couples TRBV7-8 to TRBJ2-2; D gene uncertain. Trimming removed 8 bases from V and 1 base from J, with 14 bases in between. The CDR3 length is 15 residues. CDR1 is SGHVS, CDR2 FQNEAQ, per germline. CDR3 loop: CASAGSRLNTGELFF. The CDR3 DNA sequence: TGTGCCAGCGCCGGGTCCCGACTGAACACCGGGGAGCTGTTTTTT.

The chain has TRBV6-5 and TRBJ1-2, with 7 bases that match TRBD1. CDR3 length: 15 residues. Losses at the gene ends were 6 bases for V and 2 bases for J; bases not matched to a gene: 9. The germline CDR1 and CDR2 sequences are MNHEY and SVGAGI. The CDR3 sequence is CASRRQPGQNYGYTF. The CDR3 region has the DNA TGTGCCAGCAGAAGGCAACCGGGACAGAACTATGGCTACACCTTC.

The sample holds a few counts of this clone. The chain has TRBV6-5 and TRBJ2-2; TRBD1 matches at 8 bases. The CDR3 is 14 residues long. CDR1 and CDR2 (germline): MNHEY, SVGAGI. Trimming at V came to 5 bases and at J to 5 bases, leaving 4 bases not matched to a gene. The CDR3 protein is CASSTGQGTGELFF. The CDR3 DNA sequence: TGTGCCAGCAGTACCGGACAGGGTACCGGGGAGCTGTTTTTT.

The J gene is TRBJ1-1, the V gene TRBV2, with a tentative D call TRBD1 (6 bases). Looked up from germline, CDR1 is SNHLY and CDR2 is FYNNEI. This CDR3 comprises 13 residues. The V end lost 6 bases, the J end lost 5 bases, and 13 bases lay between the germline ends. The CDR3 loop is CASSQIDRTEAFF. CDR3 bases: TGTGCCAGCAGCCAAATCGACAGGACTGAAGCTTTCTTT.

This chain joins TRBV6-5 and TRBJ1-1, with D possibly being TRBD1 (6 bases). The germline V and J ends were trimmed by 0 bases and 5 bases, with 13 bases remaining between them. The length of the CDR3 is 15 residues. Germline values: CDR1 MNHEY, CDR2 SVGAGI. CDR3 bases: TGTGCCAGCAGTTACTCTCGTCAGGGGACGACTGAAGCTTTCTTT. Translated: CASSYSRQGTTEAFF.

The chain joins TRBV19 to TRBJ1-2, with D uncertain. CDR1 and CDR2 from the germline V gene are LNHDA and SQIVND (reference sequence). The germline V and J ends were trimmed by 3 bases and 4 bases, with 15 bases remaining between them. The CDR3 sequence is 15 residues long. The CDR3 loop reads CASSIRPKAGYGYTF. The CDR3 DNA sequence: TGTGCCAGTAGTATCAGACCCAAGGCGGGCTATGGCTACACCTTC.

The rearrangement uses TRBV7-6 and TRBJ2-7; D may be TRBD1 or TRBD2 (6 bases each). The germline V gene has CDR1 SGHVS and CDR2 FNYEAQ. Trimming took 1 base from V and 3 from J, leaving 16 bases between them. The CDR3 contains 16 residues. CDR3 bases: TGTGCCAGCAGCTTAGGGGGGGCCTCTCTCTTCTACGAGCAGTACTTC. It specifies CASSLGGASLFYEQYF.

This chain links TRBV19 with TRBJ1-5; D unclear. Per germline, CDR1 LNHDA and CDR2 SQIVND (reference sequence). The CDR3 is 15 residues long. Trimming removed 1 base at V and 4 bases at J, with 11 bases between. The CDR3 spells CASSIGWVGNQPQHF. CDR3 sequence (DNA): TGTGCCAGTAGTATAGGGTGGGTGGGGAATCAGCCCCAGCATTTT.

This clone was seen a single time. The J gene is TRBJ2-7, the V gene TRBV24-1, with no clear D. The V end was cut by 7 bases, the J end by 6 bases, with 15 bases between. The CDR3 totals 13 residues. Germline assignment: CDR1 KGHDR and CDR2 SFDVKD. The CDR3 bases are TGTGCCACCAGGAGTACTTTTGGCTCCGAGCAGTACTTC. This translates into CATRSTFGSEQYF.

V and J are TRBV5-4 and TRBJ1-2, with a tentative D call TRBD1 (5 bases). V was shortened by 4 bases and J by 0 bases, with 16 bases between the two germline ends. The CDR3 covers 16 residues. From germline, CDR1 is SGHNT and CDR2 YYREEE (reference sequence). Here the CDR3 reads CASSPIGAIANYGYTF. As DNA, the CDR3 is TGTGCCAGCAGCCCCATCGGGGCTATAGCTAACTATGGCTACACCTTC.

The chain carries TRBV3-1 (or the pseudogene TRBV3-2) and TRBJ1-1; no clear D. Trimming cost V 0 bases and J 3 bases, with 11 bases left between them. The CDR3 consists of 15 residues. The V gene's germline CDR1 is LGHDT and CDR2 YNNKEL (reference sequence). The CDR3 DNA reads TGTGCCAGCAGCCAAGAACGGGGTTACGACACTGAAGCTTTCTTT. It encodes CASSQERGYDTEAFF.

The chain combines TRBV6-5 with TRBJ1-6; D call uncertain. The CDR3 extends over 15 amino acids. The germline CDR1 and CDR2 sequences are MNHEY and SVGAGI. V was clipped by 6 bases and J by 1 base, with 10 bases between them. CDR3 loop: CASRMEESYNSPLHF. The CDR3 DNA sequence: TGTGCCAGCAGGATGGAGGAATCCTATAATTCACCCCTCCACTTT.

This chain uses TRBV24-1 with TRBJ1-2; D not resolved. The CDR3 runs to 16 residues. Germline-derived CDR1 and CDR2 are KGHDR and SFDVKD. Trimming shortened V by 3 bases and J by 4 bases, and 17 bases separated the two germline ends. CDR3 nucleotide sequence: TGTGCCACCAGTGATGGGGAAAATCAGAGATCCTATGGCTACACCTTC. Translated, it gives CATSDGENQRSYGYTF.

The rearrangement joins TRBV6-2 or TRBV6-3 to TRBJ2-3; 14 bases line up with TRBD2. The germline CDR1 and CDR2 sequences are MNHEY and SVGEGT. Germline trimming cut 2 bases from V and 0 bases from J; bases unmatched to any gene: 4. The CDR3 is made up of 18 amino acids. The CDR3 reads CASSYTGLAGASTDTQYF. The CDR3 nucleotides read TGTGCCAGCAGTTACACGGGACTAGCGGGAGCTAGCACAGATACGCAGTATTTT.

This clone showed up just once. CDR3 in DNA: TGTGCCAGCAGCGCCCAATCGTATGGCTACACCTTC. Translating gives CASSAQSYGYTF. This chain joins TRBV9 and TRBJ1-2; no firm D call. V lost 3 bases, J lost 5 bases, and 8 bases lay in between. The CDR3 is made up of 12 amino acids. Germline-derived CDR1 and CDR2 are SGDLS and YYNGEE.

J is TRBJ1-1 and V is TRBV18, with 7 bases fitting TRBD1. The V gene's germline CDR1 is KGHSH and CDR2 LQKENI. Trimming removed 4 bases from V and 0 bases from J; junction bases left unmatched: 11. This CDR3 has 17 amino acids. CDR3 coding DNA: TGTGCCAGCTCACTGGCAGGGGGACGCACTGTGAACACTGAAGCTTTCTTT. Translating it yields CASSLAGGRTVNTEAFF.

The CDR3: CASSEQGFNEQFF. The CDR3 DNA is TGCGCCAGCAGTGAACAGGGTTTCAATGAGCAGTTCTTC. The chain combines TRBV10-1 with TRBJ2-1; a weak D match, TRBD1 (6 bases). This CDR3 contains 13 residues. Germline assignment: CDR1 WNHNN and CDR2 SYGVQD (reference sequence). V gave up 3 bases and J gave up 6 bases, with 9 bases separating them.

The J gene is TRBJ2-7, the V gene TRBV14, with D possibly being TRBD2 (6 bases). Per the germline V gene, CDR1 is SGHDN and CDR2 is FVKESK. The CDR3 loop spans 13 amino acids. The V gene lost 3 bases and the J gene lost 1 base, with 7 bases spanning the gap. The DNA of the CDR3 is TGTGCCAGCAGCCACCGGGGGTCCTACGAGCAGTACTTC. It is translated as CASSHRGSYEQYF.

The chain recombines TRBV12-5 with TRBJ2-5; D assignment may be TRBD1 or TRBD2 (5 bases each). V shed 4 bases and J shed 5 bases, with 11 bases lying between them. The length of the CDR3 is 13 residues. CDR1 LGHNT and CDR2 FRNRAP come from the germline V gene. The CDR3: CASGSGSGETQYF. The CDR3 DNA reads as TGTGCTAGTGGTTCAGGGAGTGGGGAGACCCAGTACTTC.

V is TRBV7-8 and J is TRBJ1-4, with D possibly being TRBD1 (5 bases). V lost 1 base and J 0 bases, leaving 27 bases between the germline ends. CDR1 and CDR2 from the germline V gene are SGHVS and FQNEAQ. The CDR3 runs to 22 residues. CDR3 in amino acids: CASSLGWVEDNPHQATNEKLFF. The CDR3, as DNA: TGTGCCAGCAGCTTAGGGTGGGTCGAGGACAACCCCCACCAGGCAACTAATGAAAAACTGTTTTTT.

Details on this clone: The DNA is omitted, as the CDR3 cannot be located on it reliably, and the CDR3 follows TCRdb's listing. This sequence joins TRBV11-2 and TRBJ2-4; TRBD2, the D gene given by the table, was not confirmed from the DNA. Germline CDR1 reads SGHAT; CDR2 reads FQNNGV. Counting both end residues, the CDR3 totals 15 amino acids. CDR3 loop: CASSFGRGARGSTHF.